Listed here are 16 T cell receptor beta chains from one sample, sequenced in a study of T cells in Graves' hyperthyroidism and ophthalmopathy. Amplified TCR beta CDR3 regions came from RNA transcripts. The TCR CDR3 first-round RT-PCR relied on the HTBI primer set. TCRdb processed the multiplex PCR reads anew with MiXCR; each CDR3 protein has one entry. Of more than 250,000 distinct CDR3 sequences detected, roughly 15% appear once; the ten largest clones hold about 30%. Sequenced input: blood. The source is a woman between 50 and 59 years old with Graves' hyperthyroidism that later progressed to Graves' ophthalmopathy.

This clonotype was seen repeatedly, ten times or more. The gene calls are TRBV20-1 and TRBJ1-4, with a weak D call TRBD1 (5 bases). Germline CDR1 is DFQATT and CDR2 is SNEGSKA (reference sequence). The V gene lost 4 bases and the J gene lost 7 bases, with 16 bases spanning the gap. The CDR3 contains 14 residues. The CDR3 coding sequence is TGCAGTGCTATAACCGGGACCTGGGGTGAAAAACTGTTTTTT. This sequence encodes CSAITGTWGEKLFF.

This clonotype was found many times. This chain joins TRBV5-1 and TRBJ1-2; D unresolved. Per the germline V gene, CDR1 is SGHRS and CDR2 is YFSETQ. The CDR3 is 14 amino acids. The V gene lost 2 bases and the J gene lost 0 bases, with 8 bases spanning the gap. The CDR3 here is CASSLADPNYGYTF. In nucleotides, the CDR3 is TGCGCCAGCAGCTTAGCAGATCCTAACTATGGCTACACCTTC.

The CDR3 region has the DNA TGTGCCAGCAGTACCGGGACTAGCGGGATTATTGCCTACGAGCAGTACTTC. This encodes CASSTGTSGIIAYEQYF. This rearrangement joins TRBV27 to TRBJ2-7, with 13 bases that match TRBD2. Trimming cost V 5 bases and J 2 bases; bases outside gene matches: 9. The CDR3 runs to 17 residues. Germline V gene lookup returns CDR1 MNHEY and CDR2 SMNVEV (reference sequence).

This clonotype was recorded at least ten times. J is TRBJ1-4 and V is TRBV28; D ambiguous. V lost 2 bases to trimming and J lost 4 bases, with 11 bases between them. The CDR3 is made up of 15 amino acids. Germline CDR1 is MDHEN and CDR2 is SYDVKM. The CDR3 region has the DNA TGTGCCAGCAGTTTAACTTTCCGATTTAATGAAAAACTGTTTTTT. This gives the protein CASSLTFRFNEKLFF.

The chain links TRBV20-1 to TRBJ2-7, with 11 bases aligning to TRBD2. With 3 bases clipped from V and 5 bases from J, the junction kept 6 bases outside the gene matches. The CDR3 runs 14 residues. Germline V CDR1 and CDR2: DFQATT, SNEGSKA (reference sequence). This CDR3 is CSARDSLAGDEQYF. CDR3 DNA sequence: TGCAGTGCTAGGGATTCACTAGCGGGAGACGAGCAGTACTTC.

The chain links TRBV20-1 to TRBJ1-1, with TRBD1 identical over 11 bases. Germline assignment: CDR1 DFQATT and CDR2 SNEGSKA (reference sequence). The CDR3 runs 13 residues. The V and J ends lost 3 bases and 6 bases, in that order; junction bases with no gene match: 3. As DNA, the CDR3 is TGCAGTGCTAGGGACAGGGGGCGGCCTGAAGCTTTCTTT. This translates into CSARDRGRPEAFF.

This clonotype was observed many times. The chain is built from TRBV27 and TRBJ1-2; 7 nucleotides line up with TRBD1. The CDR3 has 12 residues. Germline V gives CDR1 MNHEY, CDR2 SMNVEV (reference sequence). J lost 7 bases, V lost 6 bases, and 5 bases had no gene match. CDR3 in amino acids: CASRETGSGYTF. The CDR3 nucleotides read TGTGCCAGCAGGGAGACAGGGAGTGGCTACACCTTC.

This clonotype was detected many times. This chain connects TRBV7-9 to TRBJ2-4; either TRBD1 or TRBD2 may fit D (5 bases each). CDR1 is SEHNR, CDR2 FQNEAQ, per germline (reference sequence). V was pared by 3 bases and J by 6 bases, with 9 bases between. The CDR3 totals 13 residues. The DNA of the CDR3 is TGTGCCAGCAGCTTGGCTGGGACAAACATTCAGTACTTC. It codes for CASSLAGTNIQYF.

J is TRBJ2-7 and V is TRBV19; D unresolved. The CDR3 is 14 residues long. Trimming shortened V by 5 bases and J by 3 bases, and 14 bases separated the two germline ends. Germline lookup yields CDR1 LNHDA and CDR2 SQIVND (reference sequence). Written as DNA, the CDR3 is TGTGCCAGTAGTGTCTCCCGCCGGAGCTACGAGCAGTACTTC. Its translation: CASSVSRRSYEQYF.

The table lists this clonotype with many counts. The chain carries TRBV6-1 and TRBJ1-1; D is unresolved. The germline V gene encodes CDR1 MNHNS and CDR2 SASEGT. The CDR3 is made up of 15 amino acids. With 9 bases removed from V and 0 bases from J, the gap between germline ends came to 17 bases. CDR3 in DNA: TGTGCCAGTAACGACTGGGCCCGGGTGAACACTGAAGCTTTCTTT. This gives the protein CASNDWARVNTEAFF.

This clonotype appeared many times. This chain connects TRBV6-1 to TRBJ2-7, with D possibly being TRBD1 (6 bases). Trimming removed 5 bases at V and 0 bases at J, with 14 bases between. Germline CDR1 is MNHNS and CDR2 is SASEGT. This CDR3 spans 15 amino acids. Written as DNA, the CDR3 is TGTGCCAGCAGTCCAATGGGACACCACTCCTACGAGCAGTACTTC. Translated: CASSPMGHHSYEQYF.

This clonotype was observed many times. This chain connects TRBV5-6 to TRBJ2-5, with 9 bases fitting TRBD1. There are 14 residues in the CDR3. CDR1 SGHDT and CDR2 YYEEEE come from the germline V gene. The junction had 1 base not matched to a gene; V was cut back by 2 bases and J by 2 bases. In nucleotides, the CDR3 is TGTGCCAGCAGCTTTGGGACAGGGCAAGAGACCCAGTACTTC. Translated, it gives CASSFGTGQETQYF.

This clonotype has at least ten counts. This chain uses TRBV11-2 with TRBJ2-7; D is uncertain. The CDR3 length is 13 residues. CDR1 SGHAT and CDR2 FQNNGV come from the germline V gene. The V end was cut by 1 base, the J end by 6 bases, with 10 bases between. DNA of the CDR3: TGTGCCAGCAGCTTAGGCCTTTTGGCCGAGCAGTACTTC. Its protein product is CASSLGLLAEQYF.

In this sample, this clonotype turned up many times. The rearrangement joins TRBV11-2 to TRBJ1-3; D unclear. Trimming stripped 4 bases from V and 1 base from J, with 20 bases between. Per the germline V gene, CDR1 is SGHAT and CDR2 is FQNNGV. The CDR3 has 18 amino acids. The CDR3 protein is CASSYRVGQLFSGNTIYF. The CDR3 DNA follows: TGTGCCAGCAGCTACCGAGTGGGCCAGCTCTTTTCTGGAAACACCATATATTTT.

Ten or more counts support this clonotype. The chain combines TRBV4-1 with TRBJ1-1, with D possibly being TRBD1 (6 bases). Trimming removed 10 bases from V and 4 bases from J, with 16 bases in between. This CDR3 contains 13 residues. Looked up from germline, CDR1 is MGHRA and CDR2 is YSYEKL. Written as DNA, the CDR3 is TGCGCCACCCAAAGAGGGGGATCCACTGAAGCTTTCTTT. This translates into CATQRGGSTEAFF.

V gene TRBV29-1 combines with J gene TRBJ2-2; D ambiguous. Germline values: CDR1 SQVTM, CDR2 ANQGSEA. The CDR3 consists of 13 residues. V lost 8 bases, J lost 2 bases, and 12 bases lay in between. CDR3 coding DNA: TGCAGCACCCATCTCGGAAACACCGGGGAGCTGTTTTTT. The encoded protein is CSTHLGNTGELFF.